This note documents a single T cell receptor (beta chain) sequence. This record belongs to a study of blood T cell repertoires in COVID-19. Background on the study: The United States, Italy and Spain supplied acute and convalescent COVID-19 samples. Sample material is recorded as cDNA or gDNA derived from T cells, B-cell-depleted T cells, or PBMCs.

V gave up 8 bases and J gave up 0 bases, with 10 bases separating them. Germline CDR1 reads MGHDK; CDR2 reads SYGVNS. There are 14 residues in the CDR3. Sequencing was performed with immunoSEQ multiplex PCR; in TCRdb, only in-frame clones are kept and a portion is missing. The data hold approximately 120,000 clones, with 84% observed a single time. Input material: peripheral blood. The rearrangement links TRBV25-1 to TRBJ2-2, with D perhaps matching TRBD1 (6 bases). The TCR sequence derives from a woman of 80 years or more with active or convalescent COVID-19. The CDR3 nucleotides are TGTGCCAGCGGTAGGACAGCGAACACCGGGGAGCTGTTTTTT. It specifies CASGRTANTGELFF.